These 2 T cell receptor beta chains were all obtained from the same sample, sequenced in a study of blood T cell repertoires in COVID-19. The method was immunoSEQ multiplex PCR; TCRdb's version includes in-frame clones alone and lacks a portion of them. The sample holds about 83,000 clones; about nine tenths are singletons and the top ten take approximately 2.9%. Sample: peripheral blood. The receptors derive from a woman between 45 and 65 years old with active or convalescent COVID-19.

V gene TRBV18 combines with J gene TRBJ1-6; tentative D call: TRBD1 (5 bases). The germline V and J ends were trimmed by 5 bases and 7 bases, with 15 bases remaining between them. This CDR3 region has 15 residues. CDR1 KGHSH and CDR2 LQKENI come from the germline V gene. The CDR3 here is CASSTERGINSPLHF. CDR3 coding DNA: TGTGCCAGCTCAACAGAACGGGGGATCAATTCACCCCTCCACTTT.

The chain recombines TRBV5-8 with TRBJ2-5; 12 positions agree with TRBD1. CDR3 length: 16 residues. J lost 5 bases, V lost 4 bases, and 9 bases had no gene match. CDR1 SGHTS and CDR2 YDEGEE come from the germline V gene. CDR3: CASSRGGTGGAETQYF. DNA for the CDR3: TGTGCCAGCAGCCGGGGTGGGACAGGGGGCGCCGAGACCCAGTACTTC.